The rows below give T cell receptor beta chains drawn from one sample of a study of CD8 T cells in Susac syndrome. MiXCR was run by TCRdb on the immunoSEQ multiplex PCR reads, yielding one entry per CDR3 protein. The sample shows 100,000 or so distinct CDR3 sequences, 85% to 95% of them seen only once. Sequenced: CD4+ T cells from PBMCs. These TCRs come from a human donor with Susac syndrome. Both conserved end residues are part of each CDR3. A D gene is named only where the DNA matches it firmly. Rows may omit the clone size; those that give it use once, few, many or a size class.

>TRBD1|.|TRBJ2-1|TRBV20-1
TGCAGTGCTAGTCAGGGGGCGGGAAATGAGCAGTTCTTC
CSASQGAGNEQFF
>.|.|TRBJ1-5|TRBV5-6
TGTGCCAGCAGCTTGGCCAGTTATAGCAATCAGCCCCAGCATTTT
CASSLASYSNQPQHF
>.|.|TRBJ2-7|TRBV20-1
TGCAGTACCATATCCGAGCAGTACTTC
CSTISEQYF
>.|.|TRBJ2-7|TRBV28
TGTGCCAGCAACGCAGGGAATTTGGTGCAGTACTTC
CASNAGNLVQYF
>.|once|TRBJ2-5|TRBV7-9
TGTGCCAGCAGCTTAGCTAGGGACCGAGAGACCCAGTACTTC
CASSLARDRETQYF
>.|once|TRBJ1-1|TRBV20-1
TGCAGTGCCAGACCTCGGACACTCCGGACTGAAGCTTTCTTT
CSARPRTLRTEAFF
>TRBD1|.|TRBJ2-1|TRBV7-9
TGTGCCAGCAGCTTAGGAGGGGGCAGGTTCTTC
CASSLGGGRFF
>.|.|TRBJ1-5|TRBV10-3
TGTGCCATCAGTGAGTCCCTCAATCAGCCCCAGCATTTT
CAISESLNQPQHF
>.|.|TRBJ1-1|TRBV7-8
TGTGCCAGCAGCTTATTCGGGGAGAGCACTGAAGCTTTCTTT
CASSLFGESTEAFF
>.|.|TRBJ1-1|TRBV20-1
TGCAGTGCGGAAACAGGGAGGTGGCCGAACACTGAAGCTTTCTTT
CSAETGRWPNTEAFF
>TRBD2|once|TRBJ2-5|TRBV20-1
TGCAGTGCTCGACTAGCGGGGGGGAAAGAGACCCAGTACTTC
CSARLAGGKETQYF
>.|.|TRBJ2-1|TRBV5-4
TGTGCCAGCAGCCCTCGGGTAAACAATGAGCAGTTCTTC
CASSPRVNNEQFF
>.|.|TRBJ1-5|TRBV7-8
TGTGCCAGCAGCTTAGGACGGGGATCGGGGCAGCCCCAGCATTTT
CASSLGRGSGQPQHF
>.|once|TRBJ1-5|TRBV20-1
TGCAGTGCCCTGCCCCTTCGGGGCAATCAGCCCCAGCATTTT
CSALPLRGNQPQHF
>TRBD2|once|TRBJ2-1|TRBV12-3/TRBV12-4
TGTGCCAGCAGTTTGGCAACCAGCGGGGGGGCTGCTGAGCAGTTCTTC
CASSLATSGGAAEQFF
>TRBD1|.|TRBJ2-1|TRBV5-4
TGTGCCAGCAGCCGATGGACAGGGTATGACGGTGAGCAGTTCTTC
CASSRWTGYDGEQFF
>TRBD1|.|TRBJ2-1|TRBV27
TGTGCCAGCAGTAACAGGGGGGCCAATGAGCAGTTCTTC
CASSNRGANEQFF
>.|.|TRBJ1-1|TRBV19
TGTGCCAGTAGTGAGACGGTGAACACTGAAGCTTTCTTT
CASSETVNTEAFF
>.|once|TRBJ2-1|TRBV12-3/TRBV12-4
TGTGCCAGCACCCCGGGACTCGACTACAATGAGCAGTTCTTC
CASTPGLDYNEQFF
>.|.|TRBJ2-7|TRBV28
TGTGCCAGCAGTTTGGCTGCAACCTACGAGCAGTACTTC
CASSLAATYEQYF
>TRBD1|.|TRBJ2-4|TRBV19
TGTGCCAGTAGTACCCGACAGGGAATGAGGAACATTCAGTACTTC
CASSTRQGMRNIQYF
>.|.|TRBJ2-5|TRBV3-1
TGTGCCAGCAGCTCTCCGAGGGGGGGGCAAGAGACCCAGTACTTC
CASSSPRGGQETQYF
>TRBD1|.|TRBJ2-7|TRBV19
TGTGCCAGTAGTAGCTTCTCCGGGACAGGGAACTACGAGCAGTACTTC
CASSSFSGTGNYEQYF
>TRBD1|.|TRBJ2-1|TRBV19
TGTGCCAGTAGTATGAGGGACAGGGGTGGCAATGAGCAGTTCTTC
CASSMRDRGGNEQFF
>.|.|TRBJ1-5|TRBV6-5
TGTGCCAGCAGTTCCACACAGGGCGTGGATCAGCCCCAGCATTTT
CASSSTQGVDQPQHF
>.|.|TRBJ2-7|TRBV20-1
TGCAGTGTCTGGAGGACTACCTCCTACGAGCAGTACTTC
CSVWRTTSYEQYF
>.|.|TRBJ2-5|TRBV27
TGTGCCAGCAGTTTGGCCAGGAATGAAGAGACCCAGTACTTC
CASSLARNEETQYF
>.|.|TRBJ1-5|TRBV6-5
TGTGCCAGCAGAAGGACGGCTAATCAGCCCCAGCATTTT
CASRRTANQPQHF
>.|.|TRBJ2-1|TRBV29-1
TGCAGCGTTGAGAGTGAGTTCTTC
CSVESEFF
>TRBD1|.|TRBJ2-7|TRBV20-1
TGCAGTGCTAACCGGGACAGGGCCCCCTACGAGCAGTACTTC
CSANRDRAPYEQYF
>.|.|TRBJ1-5|TRBV20-1
TGCAGTGCTTCTTCCTCCCCCGGGGATCAGCCCCAGCATTTT
CSASSSPGDQPQHF